The TCR beta chain under discussion was sequenced for a study of blood T cell repertoires in COVID-19. Background on the study: Acute and convalescent COVID-19 samples came from the United States, Italy and Spain. T cells, B-cell-depleted T cells, or PBMCs supplied cDNA or gDNA.

Authors' processing steps: The assay estimated nucleated cells by amplifying reference gene primers. TCRdb keeps only in-frame clones here, not all; method: immunoSEQ multiplex PCR. Clone size and the V and J calls come from that table; the DNA yielded D and trimming. Among 95,000 to 100,000 clones listed, 70% to 90% were seen once. This clonotype was sampled from a woman in her 30s with acute or convalescent COVID-19. Sequencing was carried out using peripheral blood.

CDR3 DNA sequence: TGCGCCAGTGCTTTTCAGTGGCCTAGCACAGATACGCAGTATTTT. This codes for CASAFQWPSTDTQYF. The chain recombines TRBV4-1 with TRBJ2-3; D is ambiguous. The CDR3 contains 15 residues. V lost 9 bases and J lost 0, with 16 bases in between. Germline V lookup: CDR1 MGHRA, CDR2 YSYEKL.